This T cell receptor (beta chain) was captured by sequencing in a study of T cells in Graves' hyperthyroidism and ophthalmopathy. Study-wide context: Staff took peripheral blood when the initial diagnosis was made, before any treatment began.

Patients were excluded for uncontrolled infection, other autoimmune disease, pregnancy or lactation. This sample holds PBMCs from approximately 10 ml fresh peripheral blood. There were TCR beta CDR3 regions amplified from RNA transcripts. Initially, a first-round RT-PCR of the TCR CDR3 employed the HTBI primer set. TCRdb fed the multiplex PCR reads into MiXCR, producing one record per CDR3 protein. The sample consists of about 300,000 distinct CDR3 sequences, roughly 18% of them appearing once. The CDR3 extends over 15 amino acids. With V trimmed by 5 bases and J by 5 bases, 11 bases remained unmatched. Per germline, CDR1 MNHEY and CDR2 SVGEGT. There are a few counts of this clonotype.

This chain connects TRBV6-2 or TRBV6-3 to TRBJ1-1, with 7 positions matching TRBD1. Sequenced sample: blood. This receptor was identified in a man aged 50 or older with Graves' ophthalmopathy. Written as DNA, the CDR3 is TGTGCCAGCAGTCTCAACACAGGGGTAAGGACTGAAGCTTTCTTT. It is translated as CASSLNTGVRTEAFF.